Following are 2 T cell receptor beta chains from one sample sequenced in a study of blood T cells in healthy people across ages. Using a J-beta primer mix together with a sample-barcoded 5' primer, a second PCR was run for roughly 6 to 12 cycles. TCRdb re-derived calls from the 5' RACE reads in MiXCR, one entry per CDR3 protein. The repertoire includes about 800,000 distinct CDR3 sequences, 25% of them detected once, and approximately 4% sits in the top ten. This sample also appeared in a second study, on T cells of mothers and their children.

Input material: blood. These receptors came from a boy aged 5 to 17 in good health.

This sequence joins TRBV24-1 and TRBJ1-5, with D perhaps TRBD1 (5 bases). Trimming shortened V by 3 bases and J by 1 base, and 6 bases separated the two germline ends. The CDR3 loop spans 14 amino acids. Germline lookup yields CDR1 KGHDR and CDR2 SFDVKD. In DNA, the CDR3 is TGTGCCACCAGTGATCGGGGGAGCAATCAGCCCCAGCATTTT. Amino acids: CATSDRGSNQPQHF.

This chain links TRBV13 with TRBJ2-7; perhaps TRBD2 as D (6 bases). Trimming took off 8 bases at V and 0 bases at J, with 17 bases between the two ends. CDR1 and CDR2 from the germline V gene are PRHDT and FYEKMQ (reference sequence). The CDR3 runs to 15 residues. The CDR3 loop is CASLRRASASYEQYF. As DNA, the CDR3 is TGTGCCAGCTTACGGAGGGCTAGCGCCTCCTACGAGCAGTACTTC.